This TCR beta chain was found in a study of T cell responses to AZD1222 COVID-19 vaccine. Broader study findings: White British donors predominated, females outnumbered males, and clonal diversity was possibly underestimated. No repertoire was sampled before or during the peak T cell response, only after it.

The assay was immunoSEQ multiplex PCR, and TCRdb's table has in-frame clones only and misses some. The table lists 140,000 to 150,000 clones, 93% of them singletons, with 5.1% in the top ten. As regards this clone: No antigen is known for it.

This CDR3 spans 16 amino acids. J lost 6 bases, V lost 4 bases, and 10 bases had no gene match. Germline CDR1 and CDR2: MGHRA and YSYEKL. This receptor was taken from an adult in good health. Material: peripheral blood, obtained on day 0 of AZD1222 vaccination. This rearrangement joins TRBV4-1 to TRBJ1-5; 9 bases map to TRBD1. CDR3 DNA: TGCGCCAGCAGCCCCTCGGGACAGGGAATAAGTCAGCCCCAGCATTTT. The encoded protein is CASSPSGQGISQPQHF.